The entry below gives a single T cell receptor (beta chain) sequence along with its context. What it binds is unknown. An end of the junction differs from the germline gene, which may be a read error. The data stem from a study of blood T cells in healthy people across ages. It was with a sample-barcoded 5' primer and a J-beta primer mix that a second PCR of about 6 to 11 cycles was run. Each single sample gave us at least 3 million CDR3-containing paired-end reads. TCRdb called the 5' RACE reads again in MiXCR, with one record for every CDR3 protein. Here the sample spans hundreds of thousands of distinct CDR3 sequences, approximately 30% being singletons. Whole-study results and caveats: The long-lived group displayed more naive CD4+ cells, plus higher diversity, than the aged donors did. Expanded clonotype shifts may have been confounded, as the donors had an unknown CMV status. TCR beta diversity per million T cells fell roughly linearly with age.

Germline assignment: CDR1 SGHVS and CDR2 FQNEAQ. The CDR3 length is 13 residues. This chain connects TRBV7-8 to TRBJ1-1; maybe TRBD1 (5 bases). The clonotype originates from a woman older than 75 in good health. The source material was blood. The CDR3 sequence is CAGSPDRNTEAFF. In DNA form, the CDR3 reads TGTGCCGGCAGCCCCGACAGGAACACTGAAGCTTTCTTT.